The clone carrying this T cell receptor beta chain was seen a few times. The antigen is unknown. This sample was taken from a study of T-cell reconstitution after alpha-beta-depleted transplantation in children. Whole-study findings and limits: By about two months after transplant, alpha-beta T cells reportedly arose from several hundred graft clones that had expanded. At the one-year point after transplant, T-cell counts and TCRbeta diversity were found to come mostly from T cells that had been newly produced. Surviving recipient T cells and thymic progenitors produced the high day-60 TCRbeta diversity seen in some patients.

V lost 0 bases and J lost 0; bases outside the gene matches: 14. Germline V gene sequence: CDR1 SGHRS, CDR2 YFSETQ. The CDR3 extends over 20 amino acids. Unique molecular identifiers were built into the TCRbeta library. MiXCR, run by TCRdb on the PCR reads, gives a single entry per CDR3 protein. The table records about a million distinct CDR3 sequences, under 30% of them present only once. The sample consisted of PBMCs, mostly from graft donor cells, taken 360 days after TCRalphabeta/CD19-depleted stem cell transplant. This sequence originates from a boy under three years old who had a stem cell transplant for SCID, so the T cells may come from the graft donor. This chain uses TRBV5-1 with TRBJ2-1; 8 bases match TRBD1. In DNA, the CDR3 is TGCGCCAGCAGCTTGGCACAGGGGGTGAAGGTCCCTAGCTCCTACAATGAGCAGTTCTTC. Translating it yields CASSLAQGVKVPSSYNEQFF.